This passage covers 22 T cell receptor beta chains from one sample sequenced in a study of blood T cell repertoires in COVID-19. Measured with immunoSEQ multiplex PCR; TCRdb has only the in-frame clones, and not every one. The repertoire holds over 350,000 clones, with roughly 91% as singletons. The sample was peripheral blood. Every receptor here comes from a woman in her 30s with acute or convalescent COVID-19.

The chain's CDR3 is CASSHPSNEQFF. The CDR3 nucleotides are TGCGCCAGCAGTCATCCGAGCAATGAGCAGTTCTTC. This chain uses TRBV23-1 with TRBJ2-1; no clear D. TRBV23-1 is recorded as an ORF, its role being uncertain. The ends were cut back, 3 bases at V and 6 bases at J, with 6 bases in the middle. This CDR3 has 12 amino acids.

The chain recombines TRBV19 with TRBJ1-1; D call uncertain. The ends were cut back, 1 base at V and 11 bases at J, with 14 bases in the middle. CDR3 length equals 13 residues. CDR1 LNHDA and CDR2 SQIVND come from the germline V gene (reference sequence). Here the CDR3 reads CASSIALGREAFF. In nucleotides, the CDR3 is TGTGCCAGTAGTATAGCGCTGGGTCGGGAGGCTTTCTTT.

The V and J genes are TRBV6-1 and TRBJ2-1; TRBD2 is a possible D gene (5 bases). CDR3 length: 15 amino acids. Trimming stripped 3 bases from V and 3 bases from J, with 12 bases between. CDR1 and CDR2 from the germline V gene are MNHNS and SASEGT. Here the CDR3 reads CASSEREQYYNEQFF. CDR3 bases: TGTGCCAGCAGTGAGAGGGAACAGTACTACAATGAGCAGTTCTTC.

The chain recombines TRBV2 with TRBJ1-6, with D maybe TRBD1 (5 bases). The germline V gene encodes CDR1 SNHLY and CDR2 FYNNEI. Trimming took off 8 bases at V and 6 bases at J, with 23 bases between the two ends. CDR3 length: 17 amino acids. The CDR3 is CASLSQVLLFSNSPLHF. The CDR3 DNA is TGTGCCAGCCTCTCACAGGTCTTACTGTTTTCTAATTCACCCCTCCACTTT. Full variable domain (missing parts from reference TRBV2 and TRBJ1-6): EPEVTQTPSHQVTQMGQEVILRCVPISNHLYFYWYRQILGQKVEFLVSFYNNEISEKSEIFDDQFSVERPDGSNFTLKIRSTKLEDSAMYFCASLSQVLLFSNSPLHFGNGTRLTVT.

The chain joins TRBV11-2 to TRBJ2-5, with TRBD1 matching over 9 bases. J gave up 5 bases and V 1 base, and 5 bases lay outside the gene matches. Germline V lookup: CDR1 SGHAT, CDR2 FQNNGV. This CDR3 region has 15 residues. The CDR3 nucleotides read TGTGCCAGCAGCTTAGTGACAGGGGGAACGGAGACCCAGTACTTC. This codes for CASSLVTGGTETQYF.

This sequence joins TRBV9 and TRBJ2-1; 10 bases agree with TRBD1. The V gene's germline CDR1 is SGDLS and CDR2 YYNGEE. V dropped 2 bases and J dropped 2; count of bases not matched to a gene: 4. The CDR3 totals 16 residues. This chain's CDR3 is CASSVGDRGTYNEQFF. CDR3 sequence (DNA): TGTGCCAGCAGCGTCGGGGACAGGGGAACCTACAATGAGCAGTTCTTC.

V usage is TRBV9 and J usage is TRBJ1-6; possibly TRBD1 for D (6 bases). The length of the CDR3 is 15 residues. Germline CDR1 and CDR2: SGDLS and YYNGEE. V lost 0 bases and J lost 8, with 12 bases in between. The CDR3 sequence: CASSVGGGGHSPLHF. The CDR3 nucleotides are TGTGCCAGCAGCGTAGGAGGCGGGGGGCATTCACCCCTCCACTTT. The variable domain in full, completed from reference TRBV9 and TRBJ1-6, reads DSGVTQTPKHLITATGQRVTLRCSPRSGDLSVYWYQQSLDQGLQFLIQYYNGEERAKGNILERFSAQQFPDLHSELNLSSLELGDSALYFCASSVGGGGHSPLHFGNGTRLTVT.

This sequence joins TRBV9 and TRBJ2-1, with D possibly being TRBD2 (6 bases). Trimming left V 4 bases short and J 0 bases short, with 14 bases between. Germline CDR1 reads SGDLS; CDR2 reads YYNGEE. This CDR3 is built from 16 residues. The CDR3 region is CASSPPAGSSYNEQFF. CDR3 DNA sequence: TGTGCCAGCAGCCCCCCCGCCGGGAGCTCCTACAATGAGCAGTTCTTC.

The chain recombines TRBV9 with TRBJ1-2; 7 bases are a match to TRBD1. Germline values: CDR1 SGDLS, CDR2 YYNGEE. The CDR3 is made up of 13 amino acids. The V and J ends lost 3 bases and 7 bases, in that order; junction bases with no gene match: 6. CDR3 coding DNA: TGTGCCAGCAGCGCCCTACAGGGGATTGGCTACACCTTC. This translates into CASSALQGIGYTF.

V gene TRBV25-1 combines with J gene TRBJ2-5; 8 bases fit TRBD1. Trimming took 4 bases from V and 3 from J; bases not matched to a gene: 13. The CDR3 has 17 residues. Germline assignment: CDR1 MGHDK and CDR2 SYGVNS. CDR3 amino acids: CASSVNLGTGKKETQYF. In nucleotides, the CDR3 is TGTGCCAGCAGTGTAAACCTCGGGACAGGAAAAAAAGAGACCCAGTACTTC.

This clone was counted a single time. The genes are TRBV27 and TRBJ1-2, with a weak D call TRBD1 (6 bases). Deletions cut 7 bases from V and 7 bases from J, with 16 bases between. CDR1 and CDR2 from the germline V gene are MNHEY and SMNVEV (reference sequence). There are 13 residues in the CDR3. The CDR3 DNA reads TGTGCCAGCAAGGGGGAGGGTATCGGTGGCTACACCTTC. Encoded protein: CASKGEGIGGYTF.

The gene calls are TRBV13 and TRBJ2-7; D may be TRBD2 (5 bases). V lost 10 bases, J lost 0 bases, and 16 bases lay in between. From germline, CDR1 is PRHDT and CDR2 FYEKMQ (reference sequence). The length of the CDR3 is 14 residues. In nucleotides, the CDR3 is TGTGCCATCAACGGACTGAATAGCTCCTACGAGCAGTACTTC. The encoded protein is CAINGLNSSYEQYF.

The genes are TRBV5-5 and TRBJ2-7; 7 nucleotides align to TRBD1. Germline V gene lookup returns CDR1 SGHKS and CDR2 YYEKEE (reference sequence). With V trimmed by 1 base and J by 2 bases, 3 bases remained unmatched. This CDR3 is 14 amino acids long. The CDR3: CASSLTTGTYEQYF. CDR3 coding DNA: TGTGCCAGCAGCTTGACGACAGGGACCTACGAGCAGTACTTC.

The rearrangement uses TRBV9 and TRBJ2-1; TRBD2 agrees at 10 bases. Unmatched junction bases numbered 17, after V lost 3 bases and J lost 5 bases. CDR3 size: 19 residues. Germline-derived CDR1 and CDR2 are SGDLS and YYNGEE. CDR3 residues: CASSGLPLAGAHRDNEQFF. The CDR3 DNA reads TGTGCCAGCAGCGGACTCCCGCTAGCGGGGGCCCATCGAGACAATGAGCAGTTCTTC.

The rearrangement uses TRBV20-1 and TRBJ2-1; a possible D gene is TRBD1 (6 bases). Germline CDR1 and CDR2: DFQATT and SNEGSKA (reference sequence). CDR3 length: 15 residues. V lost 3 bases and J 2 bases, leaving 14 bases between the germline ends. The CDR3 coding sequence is TGCAGTGCTAGTAAAGGCAGGGGTCCCTACAATGAGCAGTTCTTC. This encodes CSASKGRGPYNEQFF.

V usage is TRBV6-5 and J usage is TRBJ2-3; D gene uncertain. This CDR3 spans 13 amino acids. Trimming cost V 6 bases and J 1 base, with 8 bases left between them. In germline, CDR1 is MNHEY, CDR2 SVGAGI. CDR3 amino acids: CASRLIGTDTQYF. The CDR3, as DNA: TGTGCCAGCAGACTTATCGGCACAGATACGCAGTATTTT.

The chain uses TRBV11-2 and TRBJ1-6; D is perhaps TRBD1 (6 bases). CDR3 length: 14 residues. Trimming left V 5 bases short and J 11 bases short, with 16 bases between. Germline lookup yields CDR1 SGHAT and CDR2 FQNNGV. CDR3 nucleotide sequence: TGTGCCAGCAGCCAGAGACAGGCCTGGCCACCCCTCCACTTT. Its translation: CASSQRQAWPPLHF.

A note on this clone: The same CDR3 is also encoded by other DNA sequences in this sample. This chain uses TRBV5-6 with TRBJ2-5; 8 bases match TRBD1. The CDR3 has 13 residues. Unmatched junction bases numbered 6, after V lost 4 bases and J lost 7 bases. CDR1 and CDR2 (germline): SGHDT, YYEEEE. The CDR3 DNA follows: TGTGCCAGCAGCACTGGACAGGGAGGGACCCAGTACTTC. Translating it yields CASSTGQGGTQYF.

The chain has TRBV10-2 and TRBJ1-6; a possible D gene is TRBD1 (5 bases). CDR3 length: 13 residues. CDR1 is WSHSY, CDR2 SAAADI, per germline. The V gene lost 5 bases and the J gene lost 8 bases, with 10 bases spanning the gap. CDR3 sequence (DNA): TGCGCCAGCAGTCGGGACTTCCATTCACCCCTCCACTTT. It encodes CASSRDFHSPLHF.

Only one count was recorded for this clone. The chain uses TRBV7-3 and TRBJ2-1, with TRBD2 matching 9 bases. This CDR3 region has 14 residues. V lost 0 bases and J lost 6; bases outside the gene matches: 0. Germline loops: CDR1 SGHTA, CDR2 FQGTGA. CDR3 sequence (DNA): TGTGCCAGCAGCTTAACGCGGGGGGGCAATGAGCAGTTCTTC. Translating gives CASSLTRGGNEQFF.

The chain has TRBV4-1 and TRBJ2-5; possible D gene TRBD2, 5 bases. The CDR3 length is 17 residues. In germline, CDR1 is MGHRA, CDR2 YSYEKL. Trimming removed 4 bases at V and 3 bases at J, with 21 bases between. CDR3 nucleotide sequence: TGCGCCAGCAGCCCCCGCTCCCCGGGGTTGCTAGAAGAGACCCAGTACTTC. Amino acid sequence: CASSPRSPGLLEETQYF.

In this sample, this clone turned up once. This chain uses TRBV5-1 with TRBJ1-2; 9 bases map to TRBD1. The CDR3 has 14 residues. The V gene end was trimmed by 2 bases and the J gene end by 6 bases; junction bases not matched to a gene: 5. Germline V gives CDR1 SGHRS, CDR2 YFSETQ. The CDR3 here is CASSFGTGMDGYTF. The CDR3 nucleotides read TGCGCCAGCAGCTTCGGGACAGGGATGGATGGCTACACCTTC.